The subject of this entry is one T cell receptor beta chain. CDR3 length equals 15 residues. The germline V gene encodes CDR1 MNHEY and CDR2 SVGAGI. J was trimmed by 3 bases and V by 6 bases; bases with no gene match: 5. This record comes from a study of blood T cell repertoires in COVID-19. Study context: COVID-19 samples collected from the United States, Italy and Spain covered acute and convalescent phases. PBMCs, B-cell-depleted T cells, or T cells were the source of the cDNA or gDNA that made up the material.

Original processing notes: Estimated nucleated cell counts came from reference gene primer amplification. Libraries were prepared by immunoSEQ multiplex PCR; TCRdb keeps only in-frame clonotypes and omits some of them. V and J calls and clone size are copied from that table; D and trimming were computed from the DNA. The table records roughly 180,000 clones, about four fifths of them present only once. Seattle patients were enrolled during active infection and followed longitudinally. The clonotype originates from a woman aged 40-49 years with COVID-19, enrolled during active disease. This chain links TRBV6-5 with TRBJ2-7; TRBD2 matches 13 bases. Sequencing used peripheral blood. The CDR3 here is CASRLLAGGNYEQYF. Written as DNA, the CDR3 is TGTGCCAGCAGGCTACTAGCGGGAGGGAACTACGAGCAGTACTTC.